This TCR beta chain was observed in a study of CD8 T cells in ankylosing spondylitis. Whole-study findings and limits: CD8+ disease-linked clones were present at relatively low frequencies in blood. Enrichment of disease-linked clones was reportedly significant in matched ankylosing spondylitis synovial fluid. Among TCR beta sequences, a motif of eight highly homologous variants appeared characteristic of ankylosing spondylitis blood.

Germline V gene data show CDR1 as SGHRS and CDR2 as YFSETQ. With V trimmed by 0 bases and J by 5 bases, 2 bases remained unmatched. CDR3 length equals 13 residues. This clonotype was recorded many times. Its antigen is unknown. Libraries of TCR beta came from quantitative 5'-RACE with molecular barcodes. TCRdb redid the calling of the 5' RACE reads with MiXCR, one entry per CDR3 protein. The sample shows roughly 180,000 distinct CDR3 sequences, around 13% of them seen only once. The clonotype comes from a male donor with ankylosing spondylitis or in good health (not recorded which). Sequencing was performed on blood, either unsorted or a sorted T cell fraction (not recorded which). The rearrangement links TRBV5-1 to TRBJ2-7; 7 bases line up with TRBD1. The CDR3 protein is CASSLAGGNEQYF. As DNA, the CDR3 is TGCGCCAGCAGCTTGGCAGGGGGAAACGAGCAGTACTTC.